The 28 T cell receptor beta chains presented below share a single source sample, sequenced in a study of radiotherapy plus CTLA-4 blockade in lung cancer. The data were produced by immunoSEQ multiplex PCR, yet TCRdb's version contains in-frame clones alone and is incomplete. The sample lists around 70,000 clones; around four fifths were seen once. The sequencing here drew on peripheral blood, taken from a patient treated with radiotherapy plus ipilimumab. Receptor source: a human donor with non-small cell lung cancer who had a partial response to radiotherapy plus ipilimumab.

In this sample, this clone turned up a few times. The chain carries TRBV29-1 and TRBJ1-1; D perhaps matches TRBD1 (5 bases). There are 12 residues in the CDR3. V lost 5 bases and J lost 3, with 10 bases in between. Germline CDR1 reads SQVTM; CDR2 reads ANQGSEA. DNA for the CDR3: TGCAGCGTTCGCAGGGAAGACACTGAAGCTTTCTTT. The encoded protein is CSVRREDTEAFF.

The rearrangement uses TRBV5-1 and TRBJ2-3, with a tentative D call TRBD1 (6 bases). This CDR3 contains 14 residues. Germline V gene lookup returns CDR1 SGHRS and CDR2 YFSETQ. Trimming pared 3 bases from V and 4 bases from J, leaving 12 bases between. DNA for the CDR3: TGCGCCAGCAGCTCGATAGAGGGGGCAGATACGCAGTATTTT. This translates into CASSSIEGADTQYF.

The CDR3 region has the DNA TGTGCCAGCAGCGTACAGGGGGCGCCCTACAATGAGCAGTTCTTC. Translating it yields CASSVQGAPYNEQFF. The rearrangement uses TRBV9 and TRBJ2-1; 8 bases are a match to TRBD1. Per the germline V gene, CDR1 is SGDLS and CDR2 is YYNGEE. After removal of 1 base from V and 2 bases from J, the junction contained 2 bases not matched to a gene. The CDR3 is 15 residues long.

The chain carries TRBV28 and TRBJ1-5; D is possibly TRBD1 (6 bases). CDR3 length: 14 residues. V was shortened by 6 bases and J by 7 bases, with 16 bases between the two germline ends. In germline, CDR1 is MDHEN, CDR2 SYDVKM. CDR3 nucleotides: TGTGCCAGCAGCGCCGGGGGGCGACCCCAGCCCCAGCATTTT. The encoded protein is CASSAGGRPQPQHF.

CDR3 amino acids: CASSYNTVGGNEQFF. CDR3 coding DNA: TGTGCCAGCAGTTATAATACGGTCGGCGGAAATGAGCAGTTCTTC. This chain connects TRBV6-5 to TRBJ2-1; D not certain. This CDR3 region has 15 residues. The V gene's germline CDR1 is MNHEY and CDR2 SVGAGI. V was trimmed by 3 bases and J by 7 bases, leaving 16 bases between them.

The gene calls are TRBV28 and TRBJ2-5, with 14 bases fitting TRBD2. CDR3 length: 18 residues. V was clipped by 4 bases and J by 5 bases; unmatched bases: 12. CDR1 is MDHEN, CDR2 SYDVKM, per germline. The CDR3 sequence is CASSSSTTSGRAGETQYF. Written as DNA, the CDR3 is TGTGCCAGCAGTTCCTCAACGACTAGCGGGAGGGCCGGGGAGACCCAGTACTTC.

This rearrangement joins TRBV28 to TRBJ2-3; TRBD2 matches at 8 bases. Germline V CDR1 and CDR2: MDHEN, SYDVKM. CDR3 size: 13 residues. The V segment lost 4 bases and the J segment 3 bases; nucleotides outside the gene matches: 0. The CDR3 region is CASSSSGTDTQYF. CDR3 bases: TGTGCCAGCAGTTCTAGCGGGACAGATACGCAGTATTTT.

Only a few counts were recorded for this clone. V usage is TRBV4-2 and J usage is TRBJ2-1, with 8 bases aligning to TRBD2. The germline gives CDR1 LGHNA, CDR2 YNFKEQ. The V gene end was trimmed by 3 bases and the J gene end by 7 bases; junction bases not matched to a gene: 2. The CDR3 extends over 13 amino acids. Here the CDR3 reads CASSHSSGNEQFF. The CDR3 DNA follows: TGTGCCAGCAGCCACTCTAGCGGGAATGAGCAGTTCTTC.

CDR3 residues: CASSLSSGGGQPQHF. The CDR3 nucleotides read TGTGCCAGCAGCTTAAGCTCTGGAGGAGGTCAGCCCCAGCATTTT. The V call is TRBV7-3, the J call TRBJ1-5; no clear D gene. Germline V lookup: CDR1 SGHTA, CDR2 FQGTGA. This CDR3 spans 15 amino acids. The V end lost 1 base, the J end lost 6 bases, and 13 bases lay between the germline ends.

The DNA of the CDR3 is TGTGCCAGCAGCCTAGGACTGGATTCTGATGAAAAACTGTTTTTT. Translated: CASSLGLDSDEKLFF. The chain recombines TRBV5-4 with TRBJ1-4; no clear D gene. The V gene's germline CDR1 is SGHNT and CDR2 YYREEE (reference sequence). This CDR3 comprises 15 residues. V was clipped by 4 bases and J by 6 bases, with 16 bases between them.

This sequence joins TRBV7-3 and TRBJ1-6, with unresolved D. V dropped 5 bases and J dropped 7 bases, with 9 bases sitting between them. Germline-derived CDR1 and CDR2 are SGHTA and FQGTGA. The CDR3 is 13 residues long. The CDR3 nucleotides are TGTGCCAGCAGCAAAGCGGGAAATTCACCCCTCCACTTT. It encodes CASSKAGNSPLHF.

CDR3 nucleotide sequence: TGTGCCATCAGTTTGACTAGCGCTGCCTACGAGCAGTACTTC. Translating it yields CAISLTSAAYEQYF. This chain links TRBV10-3 with TRBJ2-7; 8 bases agree with TRBD2. The CDR3 has 14 residues. Germline CDR1 is ENHRY and CDR2 is SYGVKD. With 5 bases clipped from V and 2 bases from J, the junction kept 5 bases outside the gene matches.

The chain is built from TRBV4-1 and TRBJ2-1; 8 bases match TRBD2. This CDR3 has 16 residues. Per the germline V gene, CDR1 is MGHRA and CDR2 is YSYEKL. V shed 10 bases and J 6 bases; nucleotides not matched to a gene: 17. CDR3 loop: CATKEVGRGRTNEQFF. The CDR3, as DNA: TGCGCCACTAAGGAGGTCGGGAGGGGCCGAACCAATGAGCAGTTCTTC.

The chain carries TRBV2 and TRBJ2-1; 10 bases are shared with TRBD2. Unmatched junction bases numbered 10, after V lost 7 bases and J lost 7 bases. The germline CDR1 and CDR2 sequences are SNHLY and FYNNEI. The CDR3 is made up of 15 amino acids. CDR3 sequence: CASTLGTSEQNEQFF. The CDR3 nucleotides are TGTGCCAGCACCCTCGGGACTAGCGAACAAAATGAGCAGTTCTTC.

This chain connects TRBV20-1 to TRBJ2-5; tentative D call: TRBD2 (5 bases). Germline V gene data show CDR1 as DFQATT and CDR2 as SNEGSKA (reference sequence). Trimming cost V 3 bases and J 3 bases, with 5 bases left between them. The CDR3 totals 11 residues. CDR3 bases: TGCAGTGCTAGGGAGGAAGAGACCCAGTACTTC. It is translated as CSAREEETQYF.

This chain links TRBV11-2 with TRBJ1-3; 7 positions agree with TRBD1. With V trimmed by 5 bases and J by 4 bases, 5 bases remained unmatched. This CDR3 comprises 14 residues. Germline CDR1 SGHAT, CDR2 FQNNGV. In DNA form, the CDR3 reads TGTGCCAGCAGCGCGACAGGGTTAGGAAACACCATATATTTT. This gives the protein CASSATGLGNTIYF.

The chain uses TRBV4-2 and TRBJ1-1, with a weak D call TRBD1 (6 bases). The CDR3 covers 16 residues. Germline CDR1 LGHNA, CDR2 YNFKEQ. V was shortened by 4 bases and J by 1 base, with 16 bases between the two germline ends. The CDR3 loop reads CASSLSPDRKNTEAFF. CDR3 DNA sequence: TGTGCCAGCAGCCTCTCCCCGGACAGAAAGAACACTGAAGCTTTCTTT.

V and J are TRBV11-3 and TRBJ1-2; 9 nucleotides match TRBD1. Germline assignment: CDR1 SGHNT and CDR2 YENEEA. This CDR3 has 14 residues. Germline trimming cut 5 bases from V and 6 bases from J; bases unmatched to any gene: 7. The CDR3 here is CASSRDRGKDGYTF. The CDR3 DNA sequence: TGTGCCAGCAGCCGAGACAGGGGGAAAGATGGCTACACCTTC.

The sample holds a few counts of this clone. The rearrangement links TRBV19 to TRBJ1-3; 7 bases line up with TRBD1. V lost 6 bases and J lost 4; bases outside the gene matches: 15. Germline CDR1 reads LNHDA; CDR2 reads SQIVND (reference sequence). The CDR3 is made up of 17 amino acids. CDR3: CASSSGTALDNGNTIYF. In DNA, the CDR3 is TGTGCCAGTAGCTCCGGGACAGCCTTAGATAACGGAAACACCATATATTTT. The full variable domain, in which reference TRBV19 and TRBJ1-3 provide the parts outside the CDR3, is DGGITQSPKYLFRKEGQNVTLSCEQNLNHDAMYWYRQDPGQGLRLIYYSQIVNDFQKGDIAEGYSVSREKKESFPLTVTSAQKNPTAFYLCASSSGTALDNGNTIYFGEGSWLTVV.

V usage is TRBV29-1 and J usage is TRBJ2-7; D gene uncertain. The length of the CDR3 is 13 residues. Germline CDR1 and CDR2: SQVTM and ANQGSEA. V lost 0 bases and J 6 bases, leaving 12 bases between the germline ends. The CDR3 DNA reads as TGCAGCGTTGAAGATCACGGGTTCGGCGAGCAGTACTTC. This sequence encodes CSVEDHGFGEQYF.

The CDR3 DNA reads TGTGCCAGCAGTCGCCCGCGCGGGGGCGATGAAAAACTGTTTTTT. It is translated as CASSRPRGGDEKLFF. V usage is TRBV6-6 and J usage is TRBJ1-4, with a possible D match to TRBD1 (6 bases). The CDR3 loop spans 15 amino acids. V shed 5 bases and J shed 6 bases, with 16 bases lying between them. CDR1 MNHNY and CDR2 SVGAGI come from the germline V gene (reference sequence).

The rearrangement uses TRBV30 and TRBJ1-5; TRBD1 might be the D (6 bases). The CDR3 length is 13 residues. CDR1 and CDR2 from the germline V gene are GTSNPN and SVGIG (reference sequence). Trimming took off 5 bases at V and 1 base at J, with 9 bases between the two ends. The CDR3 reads CAWATGSNQPQHF. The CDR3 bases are TGTGCCTGGGCAACAGGGAGCAATCAGCCCCAGCATTTT.

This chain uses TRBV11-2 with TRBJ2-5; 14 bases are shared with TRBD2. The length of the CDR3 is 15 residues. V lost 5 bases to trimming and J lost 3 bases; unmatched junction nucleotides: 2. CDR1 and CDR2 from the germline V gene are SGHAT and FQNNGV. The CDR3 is CASSGTSGREETQYF. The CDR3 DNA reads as TGTGCCAGCAGCGGGACTAGCGGGAGAGAAGAGACCCAGTACTTC.

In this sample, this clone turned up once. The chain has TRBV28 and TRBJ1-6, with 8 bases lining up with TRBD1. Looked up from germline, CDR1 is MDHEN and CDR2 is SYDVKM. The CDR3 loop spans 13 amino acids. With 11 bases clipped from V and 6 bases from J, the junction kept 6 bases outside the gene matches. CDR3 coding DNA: TGTGCCGTGCAGGGGGCGGCTAATTCACCCCTCCACTTT. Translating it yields CAVQGAANSPLHF.

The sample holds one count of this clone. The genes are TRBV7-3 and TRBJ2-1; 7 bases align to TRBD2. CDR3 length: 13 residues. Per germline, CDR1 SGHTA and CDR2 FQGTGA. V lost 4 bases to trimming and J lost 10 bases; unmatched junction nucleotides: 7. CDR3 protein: CASSSRDGGEQFF. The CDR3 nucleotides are TGTGCCAGCAGCTCACGGGACGGGGGGGAGCAGTTCTTC.

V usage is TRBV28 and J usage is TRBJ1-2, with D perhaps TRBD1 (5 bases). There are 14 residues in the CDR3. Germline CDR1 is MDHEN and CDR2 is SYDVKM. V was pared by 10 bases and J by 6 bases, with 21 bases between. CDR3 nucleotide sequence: TGTGCCACCGGGTTGGGCGGGGCTAGGAATGGCTACACCTTC. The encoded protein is CATGLGGARNGYTF.

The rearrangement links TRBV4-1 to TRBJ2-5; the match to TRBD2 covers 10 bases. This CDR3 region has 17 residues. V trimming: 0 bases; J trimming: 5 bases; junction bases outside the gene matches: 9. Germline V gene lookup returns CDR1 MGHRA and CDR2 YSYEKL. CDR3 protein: CASSQDSLAGAGETQYF. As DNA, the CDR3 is TGCGCCAGCAGCCAAGATTCCCTAGCGGGAGCAGGGGAGACCCAGTACTTC.

The CDR3 spells CASRRTSSQETQYF. The CDR3 DNA sequence: TGTGCCAGCAGGCGGACTAGCTCCCAAGAGACCCAGTACTTC. The chain links TRBV6-1 to TRBJ2-5; 8 positions agree with TRBD2. Unmatched junction bases numbered 4, after V lost 6 bases and J lost 1 base. The length of the CDR3 is 14 residues. CDR1 is MNHNS and CDR2 is SASEGT in the germline V gene.